Sequencing of this TCR beta chain was carried out in a study of shared clonotypes between healthy human individuals. In the study overall: Donors, aged 18 to 49, were a couple of women and a few men.

Here immunoSEQ multiplex PCR was the method, and the copy in TCRdb shows in-frame clones only, minus some. This sample has 1.5 million to 2.5 million clones, with about 95% found just once. The CDR3 has 15 amino acids. Germline loops: CDR1 MNHEY, CDR2 SVGAGI. The V gene lost 2 bases and the J gene lost 2 bases, with 12 bases spanning the gap. In the naive CD8 group, cells lacked CD45RO and were positively selected for CCR7, so terminally differentiated effector memory CD45RA+ cells were left out. The sequence came from a young man in good health. The sample was naive CD8+ T cells sorted from blood. J is TRBJ1-2 and V is TRBV6-5, with D unclear. CDR3 sequence reads: CASSYLPQENYGYTF. DNA of the CDR3: TGTGCCAGCAGTTACCTGCCGCAGGAGAACTATGGCTACACCTTC.